Below, 12 T cell receptor beta chains from the same sample are listed, as sequenced in a study of cytomegalovirus exposure and HLA in healthy donors. Primers: 60 Vbeta forward and 13 Jbeta reverse. Assay: immunoSEQ multiplex PCR; the TCRdb copy retains only in-frame clones and omits some. The sample has tens of thousands of clones, around 77% seen once. The sequenced material came from PBMCs. These receptors were collected from a man in his fifties in good health and CMV-seronegative.

This chain connects TRBV5-4 to TRBJ2-7; perhaps TRBD1 as D (6 bases). Germline V lookup: CDR1 SGHNT, CDR2 YYREEE (reference sequence). This CDR3 has 13 amino acids. With 4 bases removed from V and 4 bases from J, the gap between germline ends came to 12 bases. CDR3 DNA: TGTGCCAGCAGCATCGACAGGAAATACGAGCAGTACTTC. This gives the protein CASSIDRKYEQYF. The complete variable domain, with remaining parts taken from reference TRBV5-4 and TRBJ2-7, reads ETGVTQSPTHLIKTRGQQVTLRCSSQSGHNTVSWYQQALGQGPQFIFQYYREEENGRGNFPPRFSGLQFPNYSSELNVNALELDDSALYLCASSIDRKYEQYFGPGTRLTVT.

The V and J genes are TRBV6-1 and TRBJ1-2; TRBD1 matches 9 bases. The germline CDR1 and CDR2 sequences are MNHNS and SASEGT. Unmatched junction bases numbered 3, after V lost 0 bases and J lost 4 bases. The CDR3 runs 15 residues. CDR3 sequence: CASSEARDRVYGYTF. CDR3 bases: TGTGCCAGCAGTGAAGCTAGGGACAGGGTCTATGGCTACACCTTC.

The sample holds a few counts of this clone. The chain employs TRBV5-5 and TRBJ1-3, with 11 bases that match TRBD1. Germline trimming cut 4 bases from V and 2 bases from J; bases unmatched to any gene: 2. This CDR3 has 15 amino acids. Germline assignment: CDR1 SGHKS and CDR2 YYEKEE (reference sequence). CDR3 DNA sequence: TGTGCCAGCAGCCTGGACAGGGGGCCTGGAAACACCATATATTTT. As protein: CASSLDRGPGNTIYF.

This clone was seen a handful of times. The chain has TRBV6-6 and TRBJ1-5; tentatively, D is TRBD1 (5 bases). V lost 6 bases to trimming and J lost 5 bases, with 8 bases between them. Germline V gene sequence: CDR1 MNHNY, CDR2 SVGAGI (reference sequence). CDR3 length: 12 amino acids. CDR3 DNA sequence: TGTGCCAGCAGGGGGACTGATCAGCCCCAGCATTTT. Amino acid sequence: CASRGTDQPQHF.

In its sample, this clone was seen a few times. The chain links TRBV7-3 to TRBJ2-2; D call uncertain. The V end lost 4 bases, the J end lost 4 bases, and 16 bases lay between the germline ends. Germline lookup yields CDR1 SGHTA and CDR2 FQGTGA. The CDR3 consists of 16 residues. This chain's CDR3 is CASSSTPIVSTGELFF. CDR3 coding DNA: TGTGCCAGCAGCTCCACCCCCATAGTATCCACCGGGGAGCTGTTTTTT.

This clone was seen a few times. The chain employs TRBV2 and TRBJ2-5; 8 bases are shared with TRBD1. Germline CDR1 SNHLY, CDR2 FYNNEI. After removal of 4 bases from V and 5 bases from J, the junction contained 3 bases not matched to a gene. The CDR3 has 13 residues. Here the CDR3 DNA reads TGTGCCAGCAGTGGACAGGGGAAGGAGACCCAGTACTTC. It encodes CASSGQGKETQYF.

This clone was recorded a few times. V and J are TRBV6-6 and TRBJ1-5; D not resolved. V shed 0 bases and J shed 2 bases, with 5 bases lying between them. Germline loops: CDR1 MNHNY, CDR2 SVGAGI (reference sequence). The CDR3 has 14 amino acids. DNA for the CDR3: TGTGCCAGCAGTTACTCGTCCGGCAATCAGCCCCAGCATTTT. As protein: CASSYSSGNQPQHF.

The chain carries TRBV11-3 and TRBJ2-1, with 8 bases lining up with TRBD1. V trimming: 0 bases; J trimming: 5 bases; junction bases outside the gene matches: 6. The CDR3 consists of 16 residues. Germline values: CDR1 SGHNT, CDR2 YENEEA. This CDR3 is CASSLEGAGGNNEQFF. The CDR3 DNA is TGTGCCAGCAGCTTAGAAGGGGCAGGGGGCAACAATGAGCAGTTCTTC. Drawing the rest from reference TRBV11-3 and TRBJ2-1, the complete variable domain is EAGVVQSPRYKIIEKKQPVAFWCNPISGHNTLYWYLQNLGQGPELLIRYENEEAVDDSQLPKDRFSAERLKGVDSTLKIQPAELGDSAVYLCASSLEGAGGNNEQFFGPGTRLTVL.

The rearrangement links TRBV27 to TRBJ2-1; D unclear. In germline, CDR1 is MNHEY, CDR2 SMNVEV (reference sequence). CDR3 length equals 15 residues. V lost 5 bases and J lost 2, with 13 bases in between. The CDR3 DNA sequence: TGTGCCAGCAGTCCCGGCGGTATGGCCTACAATGAGCAGTTCTTC. Translation: CASSPGGMAYNEQFF.

The V call is TRBV5-8, the J call TRBJ1-2; TRBD1 aligns across 9 bases. This CDR3 is 13 amino acids long. The V segment lost 6 bases and the J segment 6 bases; nucleotides outside the gene matches: 6. Per the germline V gene, CDR1 is SGHTS and CDR2 is YDEGEE. The CDR3 protein is CASKRDRGNGYTF. In nucleotides, the CDR3 is TGTGCCAGCAAGCGAGACAGGGGGAATGGCTACACCTTC.

This clone was seen once. The rearrangement uses TRBV5-1 and TRBJ2-5; the match to TRBD2 covers 8 bases. Germline lookup yields CDR1 SGHRS and CDR2 YFSETQ. The CDR3 is 16 amino acids. V lost 3 bases, J lost 5 bases, and 12 bases stayed unmatched. DNA for the CDR3: TGCGCCAGCAGCTCCTCCTTGGCAGCGGGGGTTGAGACCCAGTACTTC. It yields the protein CASSSSLAAGVETQYF.

The chain recombines TRBV6-5 with TRBJ1-2; TRBD1 agrees at 7 bases. V was pared by 6 bases and J by 3 bases, with 4 bases of the junction left unmatched. The CDR3 extends over 13 amino acids. Germline CDR1 MNHEY, CDR2 SVGAGI. Written as DNA, the CDR3 is TGTGCCAGCAGGGAACAGGGGTACTATGGCTACACCTTC. Its translation is CASREQGYYGYTF.